These T cell receptor beta chains were read from a single sample in a study of Graves' ophthalmopathy and Graves' hyperthyroidism. One entry per CDR3 protein, called by TCRdb with MiXCR from the multiplex PCR reads. This sample has about 180,000 distinct CDR3 sequences, with less than 45% found just once. Sequenced input: peripheral blood. The receptor set was obtained from a woman between 40 and 55 years old with Graves' ophthalmopathy. Each CDR3 is given with its conserved first and last residue. Each record gives: V gene, clone size, D gene, J gene, CDR3 protein, CDR3 DNA. The D gene is left open where the match is weak. Only part of the rows carry a size: once, few, many, or a class if the clone is expanded.

>TRBV6-5|few|-|TRBJ2-7
CASSYPGEHEQYF
TGTGCCAGCAGTTATCCTGGGGAGCACGAGCAGTACTTC
>TRBV4-2|-|-|TRBJ2-2
CASSQVSGELFF
TGTGCCAGCAGCCAAGTAAGCGGGGAGCTGTTTTTT
>TRBV2|once|-|TRBJ1-2
CASSEFTGATF
TGTGCCAGCAGTGAATTTACGGGAGCCACCTTC
>TRBV28|few|TRBD2|TRBJ2-5
CASSRRLAGREETQYF
TGTGCCAGCAGTCGTCGACTAGCGGGAAGGGAAGAGACCCAGTACTTC
>TRBV4-2|-|TRBD2|TRBJ2-5
CASSQGGKGRQETQYF
TGTGCCAGCAGCCAGGGAGGGAAGGGTAGGCAAGAGACCCAGTACTTC
>TRBV28|-|TRBD1|TRBJ2-5
CASSQQGLQETQYF
TGTGCCAGCAGCCAACAGGGGCTACAAGAGACCCAGTACTTC
>TRBV10-3|many|-|TRBJ1-1
CAIRATDTNTEAFF
TGTGCCATCAGGGCTACAGATACAAACACTGAAGCTTTCTTT
>TRBV15|-|-|TRBJ2-7
CATSSYSGTLSYEQYF
TGTGCCACCAGCAGCTATAGCGGAACCCTCTCCTACGAGCAGTACTTC
>TRBV12-3/TRBV12-4|-|-|TRBJ2-5
CASSLSQQRETQYF
TGTGCCAGCAGTTTATCCCAGCAGCGAGAGACCCAGTACTTC
>TRBV20-1|many|-|TRBJ1-5
CSAEVGGKDQPQHF
TGCAGTGCAGAGGTGGGGGGAAAAGATCAGCCCCAGCATTTT
>TRBV12-3/TRBV12-4|few|-|TRBJ1-1
CASSLLQGAEAFF
TGTGCCAGCAGCCTACTACAGGGTGCTGAAGCTTTCTTT
>TRBV20-1|-|-|TRBJ2-7
CSAKDSYEQYF
TGCAGTGCCAAGGACAGCTACGAGCAGTACTTC
>TRBV6-5|-|-|TRBJ1-6
CASSSGAEYSPLHF
TGTGCCAGCAGTTCAGGGGCCGAGTATTCACCCCTCCACTTT
>TRBV12-3/TRBV12-4|-|TRBD1|TRBJ1-2
CASSLTGVVRGYTF
TGTGCCAGCAGTCTAACAGGGGTTGTACGTGGCTACACCTTC
>TRBV12-5|-|TRBD1|TRBJ2-2
CASRDGQGLANTGELFF
TGTGCTAGTCGAGACGGACAGGGGCTGGCGAACACCGGGGAGCTGTTTTTT
>TRBV11-2|many|TRBD1|TRBJ1-1
CASSLIGTAMNTEAFF
TGTGCCAGCAGCTTGATCGGGACAGCAATGAACACTGAAGCTTTCTTT
>TRBV6-1|many|TRBD1|TRBJ2-7
CASSKAGSGTGIYEQYF
TGTGCCAGCAGTAAAGCAGGATCCGGGACAGGGATTTACGAGCAGTACTTC
>TRBV24-1|-|TRBD1|TRBJ2-2
CATSDLSPGTAAEGPGELFF
TGTGCCACCAGTGATTTGAGCCCAGGGACAGCTGCAGAAGGCCCCGGGGAGCTGTTTTTT
>TRBV7-3|many|-|TRBJ2-5
CASSPGNGETQYF
TGTGCCAGCAGCCCCGGTAATGGAGAGACCCAGTACTTC
>TRBV19|once|TRBD1|TRBJ2-7
CASSMGQSEQYF
TGTGCCAGTAGTATGGGACAGAGCGAGCAGTACTTC
>TRBV6-1|-|-|TRBJ1-2
CASTTGGGSYGYTF
TGTGCCAGCACCACAGGTGGCGGAAGCTATGGCTACACCTTC
>TRBV7-3|many|-|TRBJ2-7
CASSRDILGEQYF
TGTGCCAGCAGTCGGGACATACTTGGAGAGCAGTACTTC
>TRBV3-1|-|-|TRBJ1-2
CASSQRDGYGYTF
TGTGCCAGCAGCCAAAGGGACGGCTATGGCTACACCTTC
>TRBV4-1|many|TRBD1|TRBJ1-2
CASSQPGQGGFGYTF
TGCGCCAGCAGCCAGCCGGGACAGGGGGGATTTGGCTACACCTTC